This record looks at one TCR beta chain sequence and its context. Its target is unknown. These data originate in a study of CD8 T cells in acute hepatitis C reinfection. The time point was: naive CD8 control sorted from an acute-time-point sample. Sequencing was performed with immunoSEQ multiplex PCR; in TCRdb, only in-frame clones are kept and a portion is missing. This table has about 38,000 clones, approximately 83% appearing once. Study results and caveats: NS3-1073 specific cells were too rare to sort at chronic follow-up. Few CDR3s matched those for other epitopes. Alphabeta pairing of public clonotypes could not be determined from bulk TCRbeta data. Overrepresentation in the naive pool did not explain the preferential TRBV04 and TRBV06 usage seen in all groups.

This CDR3 comprises 15 residues. The germline V gene encodes CDR1 MGHRA and CDR2 YSYEKL. The chain uses TRBV4-1 and TRBJ2-5; 9 nucleotides match TRBD1. The DNA matches TRBJ2-7 better at its end, which makes the J call doubtful. Sequencing was done on a sample of naive CD8+ T cells from PBMCs. The receptor comes from a woman younger than 30 who spontaneously cleared hepatitis C infection. The CDR3 bases are TGCGCCAGCAGCCACGCCGGGACAGGGATCTACGAGCAGTACTTC. Translating gives CASSHAGTGIYEQYF.